This paragraph covers one TCR beta chain sequence. The sample comes from a study of Graves' ophthalmopathy and Graves' hyperthyroidism. Each hyperthyroidism patient was newly diagnosed, with under 2 months' duration, and aged 18 to 65. This CDR3 contains 18 residues. Trimming took 1 base from V and 3 from J; bases not matched to a gene: 8. Germline lookup yields CDR1 MGHDK and CDR2 SYGVNS. Amplification from RNA transcripts yielded the TCR beta CDR3 regions. First-round RT-PCR used HTBI primers; second-round multiplex PCR followed. TCRdb independently ran MiXCR on the multiplex PCR reads; one entry per CDR3 protein. The table records hundreds of thousands of distinct CDR3 sequences, 20% to 25% of them present only once.

The genes are TRBV25-1 and TRBJ2-2, with TRBD2 matching over 10 bases. The sequence came from a woman under 30 with stable Graves' hyperthyroidism. Some clones in this sample may be carry-over from other donors' samples. Material for sequencing was peripheral blood. The CDR3 DNA is TGTGCCAGCAGTGAATGGCTAGCGGGAGAGAAATACACCGGGGAGCTGTTTTTT. Translation: CASSEWLAGEKYTGELFF.